A selection of T cell receptor beta chains follows, all from one sample in a study of blood T cells in healthy people across ages. TCRdb re-called the 5' RACE reads through MiXCR, storing one row per CDR3 protein. The repertoire includes some 700,000 distinct CDR3 sequences, about 20% of them detected once, and less than 25% sits in the top ten. Sequences were obtained from blood. These receptors all come from an older man in good health. The CDR3 runs from the conserved cysteine through the conserved F or W. D genes are given only for firm matches. Some rows have no size entry. The others give once, few or many, or a class for an expanded clone.

size	V	D	J	CDR3	DNA
-	TRBV5-1	-	TRBJ2-3	CASSLGLQPDTQYF	TGCGCCAGCAGCCTGGGCTTACAGCCAGATACGCAGTATTTT
-	TRBV12-3/TRBV12-4	-	TRBJ2-7	CASSSQPNYEQYF	TGTGCCAGCAGTTCTCAGCCCAACTACGAGCAGTACTTC
-	TRBV3-1	-	TRBJ2-5	CASSQEGAGTQYF	TGTGCCAGCAGCCAAGAAGGGGCGGGGACCCAGTACTTC
-	TRBV11-2	-	TRBJ1-2	CASSPSGPGHGYTF	TGTGCCAGCAGCCCCTCGGGTCCGGGCCATGGCTACACCTTC
few	TRBV10-3	-	TRBJ2-3	CAISGSNTDTQYF	TGTGCCATCAGTGGGTCTAACACAGATACGCAGTATTTT
few	TRBV7-2	TRBD2	TRBJ2-3	CASNPWSGRKDTQYF	TGTGCCAGCAACCCCTGGAGCGGGAGGAAGGATACGCAGTATTTT
few	TRBV4-3	-	TRBJ1-1	CASSPVNQGKTEAFF	TGCGCCAGCAGCCCGGTTAACCAGGGGAAGACTGAAGCTTTCTTT
few	TRBV30	-	TRBJ1-5	CAWSYSNQPQHF	TGTGCCTGGAGTTATAGCAATCAGCCCCAGCATTTT
-	TRBV5-5	-	TRBJ2-5	CASSSPGNLETQYF	TGTGCCAGCAGCTCCCCTGGTAACCTAGAGACCCAGTACTTC
few	TRBV29-1	-	TRBJ2-3	CSVSLTVSTDTQYF	TGCAGCGTTTCGTTGACGGTATCCACAGATACGCAGTATTTT
-	TRBV12-3/TRBV12-4	-	TRBJ1-1	CASSRHGGTEAFF	TGTGCCAGCAGTCGACATGGCGGCACTGAAGCTTTCTTT
few	TRBV9	-	TRBJ2-3	CASSVDLARGTDTQYF	TGTGCCAGCAGCGTAGATCTAGCGAGAGGCACAGATACGCAGTATTTT
few	TRBV18	TRBD1	TRBJ2-1	CASSPSTDRGPQHEQFF	TGTGCCAGCTCACCTTCGACCGACAGGGGGCCCCAACATGAGCAGTTCTTC
few	TRBV3-1	TRBD2	TRBJ2-1	CASSQDQLAKRHEQFF	TGTGCCAGCAGCCAAGACCAACTAGCGAAGAGGCATGAGCAGTTCTTC
-	TRBV29-1	-	TRBJ2-6	CSVSGHSGANVLTF	TGCAGCGTTTCCGGGCACTCTGGGGCCAACGTCCTGACTTTC
-	TRBV6-5	TRBD2	TRBJ2-3	CASSYSNLGLAGALGTQYF	TGTGCCAGCAGTTACTCGAATCTTGGACTAGCGGGGGCCTTGGGTACGCAGTATTTT
many	TRBV7-2	TRBD2	TRBJ2-1	CASSLDSGGYNEQFF	TGTGCCAGCAGCTTAGATAGCGGGGGCTACAATGAGCAGTTCTTC
many	TRBV2	-	TRBJ1-1	CASSAIQRNTEAFF	TGTGCCAGCAGTGCCATACAACGGAACACTGAAGCTTTCTTT
once	TRBV20-1	TRBD2	TRBJ2-4	CSAPSGRWAKNIQYF	TGCAGTGCTCCGAGCGGGAGGTGGGCCAAAAACATTCAGTACTTC
-	TRBV7-6	-	TRBJ2-1	CASSLELSPRNNEQFF	TGTGCCAGCAGCTTAGAGTTAAGCCCAAGAAACAATGAGCAGTTCTTC
few	TRBV5-1	TRBD1	TRBJ2-3	CASSKQGTVGTDTQYF	TGCGCCAGCAGCAAACAGGGGACAGTGGGCACAGATACGCAGTATTTT
-	TRBV4-1	-	TRBJ1-3	CASSLGVSFSGNTIYF	TGCGCCAGCAGCCTGGGGGTTTCCTTCTCTGGAAACACCATATATTTT
few	TRBV7-2	-	TRBJ1-2	CASSLPSQSYGYTF	TGTGCCAGCAGCTTACCATCGCAGAGCTATGGCTACACCTTC
few	TRBV5-4	TRBD1	TRBJ1-1	CASSQTDRGNTEAFF	TGTGCCAGCAGCCAGACCGACAGGGGGAACACTGAAGCTTTCTTT
few	TRBV12-3/TRBV12-4	TRBD1	TRBJ2-1	CAIFLRGQGLSEQFF	TGTGCCATCTTTCTTAGGGGACAGGGTCTCAGTGAGCAGTTCTTC
-	TRBV10-3	-	TRBJ2-2	CAISETEDFVGELFF	TGTGCCATCAGTGAAACAGAAGATTTCGTCGGGGAGCTGTTTTTT
few	TRBV20-1	-	TRBJ1-1	CSARDLLGHTEAFF	TGCAGTGCTAGAGATCTTTTGGGTCACACTGAAGCTTTCTTT